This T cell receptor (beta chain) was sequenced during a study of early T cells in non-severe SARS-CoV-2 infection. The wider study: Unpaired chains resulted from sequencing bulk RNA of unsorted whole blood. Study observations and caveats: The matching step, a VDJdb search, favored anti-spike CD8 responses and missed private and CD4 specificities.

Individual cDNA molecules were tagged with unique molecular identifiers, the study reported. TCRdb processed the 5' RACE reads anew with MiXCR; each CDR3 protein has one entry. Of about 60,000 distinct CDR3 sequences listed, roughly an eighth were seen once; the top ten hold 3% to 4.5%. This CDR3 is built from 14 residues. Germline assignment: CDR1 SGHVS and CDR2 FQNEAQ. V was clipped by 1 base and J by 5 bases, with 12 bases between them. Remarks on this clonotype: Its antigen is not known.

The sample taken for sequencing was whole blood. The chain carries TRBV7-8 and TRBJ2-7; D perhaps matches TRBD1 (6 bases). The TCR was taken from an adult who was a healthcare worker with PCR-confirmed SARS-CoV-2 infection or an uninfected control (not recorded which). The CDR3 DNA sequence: TGTGCCAGCAGCTTAGGACAGGACAGCAACGAGCAGTACTTC. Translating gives CASSLGQDSNEQYF.